The 31 T cell receptor beta chains reported below all come from one sample, sequenced in a study of cytomegalovirus exposure and HLA in healthy donors. PCR employed 60 Vbeta and 13 Jbeta primers. Profiling relied on immunoSEQ multiplex PCR, and the TCRdb table lists in-frame clones only, not all of them. The profile shows 85,000 to 95,000 clones, 6.5% to 8% of them singletons. The material sequenced was PBMCs. Receptors originate from a man in his forties or fifties in good health and CMV-seronegative.

This clone was counted only a few times. The chain has TRBV5-1 and TRBJ2-1; 12 nucleotides align to TRBD2. V gave up 4 bases and J gave up 2 bases; unmatched junction bases: 4. CDR3 length equals 16 residues. Germline CDR1 and CDR2: SGHRS and YFSETQ. CDR3 coding DNA: TGCGCCAGCAGCCTGGCTAGCGGGGGGGCCTACAATGAGCAGTTCTTC. Translated, it gives CASSLASGGAYNEQFF.

The chain links TRBV10-2 to TRBJ1-3; D not certain. This CDR3 is 11 amino acids long. Trimming shortened V by 8 bases and J by 3 bases, and 5 bases separated the two germline ends. Germline V gene data show CDR1 as WSHSY and CDR2 as SAAADI. Here the CDR3 DNA reads TGCGCCAGCGGAGATGGAAACACCATATATTTT. Translation: CASGDGNTIYF.

Only a few counts were recorded for this clone. CDR3 bases: TGCGCCAGCAGCTTAGATCCTGGGACTGTCAACGAGCAGTACTTC. Translating gives CASSLDPGTVNEQYF. The chain recombines TRBV5-1 with TRBJ2-7; weak D call: TRBD2 (6 bases). The CDR3 covers 15 residues. In germline, CDR1 is SGHRS, CDR2 YFSETQ. The germline V and J ends were trimmed by 2 bases and 5 bases, with 17 bases remaining between them.

A few counts support this clone. V gene TRBV6-6 combines with J gene TRBJ1-2; 9 bases map to TRBD1. Germline V gene sequence: CDR1 MNHNY, CDR2 SVGAGI (reference sequence). V lost 0 bases and J lost 8; bases outside the gene matches: 4. The CDR3 length is 14 residues. CDR3 in amino acids: CASSYSRTGDGYTF. The CDR3 region has the DNA TGTGCCAGCAGTTACTCACGGACAGGGGACGGCTACACCTTC.

The rearrangement joins TRBV5-1 to TRBJ1-4; 7 bases line up with TRBD1. The CDR3 spans 15 residues. The J segment lost 2 bases and the V segment lost 4 bases, leaving 5 bases of the junction unmatched. From germline, CDR1 is SGHRS and CDR2 YFSETQ. The CDR3 reads CASSTQGTTNEKLFF. CDR3 DNA sequence: TGCGCCAGCAGCACACAGGGGACGACTAATGAAAAACTGTTTTTT. Variable domain in full (rest from reference TRBV5-1 and TRBJ1-4): KAGVTQTPRYLIKTRGQQVTLSCSPISGHRSVSWYQQTPGQGLQFLFEYFSETQRNKGNFPGRFSGRQFSNSRSEMNVSTLELGDSALYLCASSTQGTTNEKLFFGSGTQLSVL.

The CDR3 nucleotides read TGTGCCATCAGATCGACTGATAGAAACACCATATATTTT. Translated, it gives CAIRSTDRNTIYF. V gene TRBV10-3 combines with J gene TRBJ1-3, with D unresolved. The V and J ends lost 6 bases and 5 bases respectively, with 11 bases between them. CDR3 length: 13 amino acids. Germline-derived CDR1 and CDR2 are ENHRY and SYGVKD.

This sequence joins TRBV7-2 and TRBJ1-5; TRBD1 aligns across 9 bases. The J segment lost 4 bases and the V segment lost 5 bases, leaving 6 bases of the junction unmatched. Germline loops: CDR1 SGHTA, CDR2 FQGNSA. This CDR3 is built from 15 residues. CDR3 coding DNA: TGTGCCAGCAGCCCTACCGGACAGGGGAATCAGCCCCAGCATTTT. Protein: CASSPTGQGNQPQHF.

The CDR3: CASSPTGGGEKLFF. CDR3 sequence (DNA): TGTGCCAGTAGCCCGACAGGGGGAGGTGAAAAACTGTTTTTT. This chain joins TRBV19 and TRBJ1-4; 9 nucleotides align to TRBD1. Per the germline V gene, CDR1 is LNHDA and CDR2 is SQIVND (reference sequence). J gave up 7 bases and V 6 bases, and 6 bases lay outside the gene matches. This CDR3 contains 14 residues.

The V call is TRBV27, the J call TRBJ2-7; unclear D gene. Trimming left V 6 bases short and J 1 base short, with 16 bases between. This CDR3 comprises 15 residues. Germline V CDR1 and CDR2: MNHEY, SMNVEV (reference sequence). This chain's CDR3 is CASSLLLGKSYEQYF. The CDR3 region has the DNA TGTGCCAGCAGCCTCCTGCTGGGCAAATCCTACGAGCAGTACTTC.

The rearrangement uses TRBV15 and TRBJ2-1, with 9 bases matching TRBD2. CDR1 is LNHNV, CDR2 YYDKDF, per germline (reference sequence). This CDR3 is built from 16 residues. Unmatched junction bases numbered 8, after V lost 1 base and J lost 7 bases. The CDR3 sequence: CATSRGPAGGTNEQFF. The CDR3 nucleotides read TGTGCCACCAGCAGAGGTCCAGCGGGAGGAACTAATGAGCAGTTCTTC.

This clone was counted only a few times. V gene TRBV19 combines with J gene TRBJ2-4; 9 nucleotides align to TRBD1. In germline, CDR1 is LNHDA, CDR2 SQIVND (reference sequence). The V and J ends lost 5 bases and 5 bases, in that order; junction bases with no gene match: 4. The CDR3 loop spans 14 amino acids. Here the CDR3 reads CASSATGGENIQYF. In DNA, the CDR3 is TGTGCCAGTAGTGCAACAGGGGGCGAAAACATTCAGTACTTC.

This clone showed up just a few times. The J gene is TRBJ1-3, the V gene TRBV5-6; unclear D gene. Germline loops: CDR1 SGHDT, CDR2 YYEEEE. The CDR3 extends over 16 amino acids. The V and J ends lost 0 bases and 0 bases respectively, with 10 bases between them. The CDR3 coding sequence is TGTGCCAGCAGCTTGGCCGAGCCGCTCTCTGGAAACACCATATATTTT. Encoded protein: CASSLAEPLSGNTIYF.

The V and J genes are TRBV4-3 and TRBJ2-7; 9 nucleotides align to TRBD2. This CDR3 comprises 16 residues. V dropped 2 bases and J dropped 4; count of bases not matched to a gene: 9. In germline, CDR1 is LGHNA, CDR2 YSLEER. This CDR3 reads CASSQSLAGQGYEQYF. Here the CDR3 DNA reads TGCGCCAGCAGCCAATCACTAGCGGGCCAAGGGTACGAGCAGTACTTC.

J is TRBJ2-2 and V is TRBV18; perhaps TRBD2 as D (5 bases). CDR1 is KGHSH, CDR2 LQKENI, per germline. V lost 1 base and J 6 bases, leaving 15 bases between the germline ends. This CDR3 contains 16 residues. The CDR3 loop is CASSPLSVRRAGELFF. CDR3 in DNA: TGTGCCAGCTCACCACTTAGCGTCCGGCGGGCCGGGGAGCTGTTTTTT.

The rearrangement joins TRBV7-9 to TRBJ2-1; D remains unclear. Trimming stripped 6 bases from V and 8 bases from J, with 14 bases between. This CDR3 is 13 amino acids long. Germline assignment: CDR1 SEHNR and CDR2 FQNEAQ (reference sequence). The CDR3 sequence: CASRPFSGYEQFF. CDR3 nucleotides: TGTGCCAGCAGACCCTTCTCCGGTTATGAGCAGTTCTTC. The entire variable domain, with the rest obtained from reference TRBV7-9 and TRBJ2-1, is as follows: DTGVSQNPRHKITKRGQNVTFRCDPISEHNRLYWYRQTLGQGPEFLTYFQNEAQLEKSRLLSDRFSAERPKGSFSTLEIQRTEQGDSAMYLCASRPFSGYEQFFGPGTRLTVL.

The chain is built from TRBV28 and TRBJ2-5, with a tentative D call TRBD1 (6 bases). The J call could be wrong; TRBJ2-7 is a better fit for the DNA end. The CDR3 is 15 residues long. The V gene's germline CDR1 is MDHEN and CDR2 SYDVKM. The CDR3 is CASRKELQGPHEQYF. The CDR3 DNA sequence: TGTGCCAGCAGAAAAGAGTTACAGGGCCCTCACGAGCAGTACTTC.

V gene TRBV5-1 combines with J gene TRBJ2-7; tentative D call: TRBD2 (6 bases). CDR1 and CDR2 (germline): SGHRS, YFSETQ. V lost 4 bases, J lost 2 bases, and 13 bases lay in between. CDR3 length: 14 amino acids. CDR3 sequence reads: CASSTAEGTYEQYF. CDR3 DNA sequence: TGCGCCAGCAGCACCGCGGAGGGAACCTACGAGCAGTACTTC. Combining the CDR3 with reference TRBV5-1 and TRBJ2-7 gives the whole variable domain KAGVTQTPRYLIKTRGQQVTLSCSPISGHRSVSWYQQTPGQGLQFLFEYFSETQRNKGNFPGRFSGRQFSNSRSEMNVSTLELGDSALYLCASSTAEGTYEQYFGPGTRLTVT.

The rearrangement uses TRBV6-1 and TRBJ1-4; tentative D call: TRBD1 (6 bases). Germline V gene data show CDR1 as MNHNS and CDR2 as SASEGT. The CDR3 consists of 15 residues. Deletions cut 4 bases from V and 0 bases from J, with 9 bases between. This CDR3 is CASSVRGTTNEKLFF. In DNA, the CDR3 is TGTGCCAGCAGTGTCAGGGGAACAACTAATGAAAAACTGTTTTTT.

Only a few counts were recorded for this clone. The chain uses TRBV10-2 and TRBJ2-3, with TRBD2 as a possible D gene (5 bases). Germline V gene data show CDR1 as WSHSY and CDR2 as SAAADI. This CDR3 has 12 amino acids. Trimming pared 6 bases from V and 2 bases from J, leaving 6 bases between. DNA for the CDR3: TGCGCCAGCAGAGCGGCCACAGATACGCAGTATTTT. It is translated as CASRAATDTQYF.

This rearrangement joins TRBV7-2 to TRBJ2-7; D is perhaps TRBD2 (5 bases). V gave up 5 bases and J gave up 0 bases, with 11 bases separating them. Germline CDR1 SGHTA, CDR2 FQGNSA. CDR3 length: 14 residues. The CDR3 DNA reads TGTGCCAGCAGCCTGCGGGTAACCTCCTACGAGCAGTACTTC. Protein sequence: CASSLRVTSYEQYF. Supplemented by reference TRBV7-2 and TRBJ2-7, the full variable domain reads GAGVSQSPSNKVTEKGKDVELRCDPISGHTALYWYRQSLGQGLEFLIYFQGNSAPDKSGLPSDRFSAERTGGSVSTLTIQRTQQEDSAVYLCASSLRVTSYEQYFGPGTRLTVT.

This clone was observed a few times. This sequence joins TRBV7-2 and TRBJ1-2, with 7 positions matching TRBD1. Germline trimming cut 1 base from V and 2 bases from J; bases unmatched to any gene: 7. Per germline, CDR1 SGHTA and CDR2 FQGNSA. The CDR3 loop spans 16 amino acids. CDR3 loop: CASSLDSWGQNYGYTF. The CDR3 nucleotides are TGTGCCAGCAGCTTAGATAGTTGGGGACAGAACTATGGCTACACCTTC.

The chain carries TRBV27 and TRBJ2-3; D not resolved. V dropped 3 bases and J dropped 0 bases, with 7 bases sitting between them. The germline V gene has CDR1 MNHEY and CDR2 SMNVEV (reference sequence). The CDR3 covers 14 residues. The chain's CDR3 is CASSLAVSTDTQYF. CDR3 DNA: TGTGCCAGCAGTTTGGCTGTTAGCACAGATACGCAGTATTTT.

This chain connects TRBV11-3 to TRBJ2-1; 11 positions match TRBD2. Per the germline V gene, CDR1 is SGHNT and CDR2 is YENEEA. V dropped 5 bases and J dropped 5; count of bases not matched to a gene: 5. This CDR3 has 15 residues. CDR3 in DNA: TGTGCCAGCAGCCTTAGCGGGAGGGTACACAATGAGCAGTTCTTC. It is translated as CASSLSGRVHNEQFF.

The sample holds a few counts of this clone. The genes are TRBV27 and TRBJ2-7, with D maybe TRBD2 (6 bases). The CDR3 is made up of 15 amino acids. V was trimmed by 3 bases and J by 0 bases, leaving 12 bases between them. Looked up from germline, CDR1 is MNHEY and CDR2 is SMNVEV (reference sequence). The CDR3: CASSLDYGSSYEQYF. The CDR3 nucleotides read TGTGCCAGCAGTTTGGACTACGGAAGCTCCTACGAGCAGTACTTC.

This clone was observed a handful of times. V usage is TRBV7-9 and J usage is TRBJ2-5, with D possibly TRBD2 on 6 matching bases. V gave up 1 base and J gave up 0 bases, with 15 bases separating them. From germline, CDR1 is SEHNR and CDR2 FQNEAQ (reference sequence). This CDR3 region has 17 residues. The CDR3 is CASSLGTTALNQETQYF. The CDR3 DNA is TGTGCCAGCAGCTTAGGGACTACAGCCTTAAACCAAGAGACCCAGTACTTC.

This clone turned up a few times. At one end, the junction sequence differs from germline, possibly due to a read error. The chain has TRBV5-1 and TRBJ2-5; D is possibly TRBD1 (6 bases). This CDR3 is built from 13 residues. Germline V gene lookup returns CDR1 SGHRS and CDR2 YFSETQ. CDR3 bases: TGCGCCACCTCCCAGGTGGGACAAGGGACCCAGTACTTC. It yields the protein CATSQVGQGTQYF.

This clone was counted only a few times. The rearrangement uses TRBV25-1 and TRBJ1-2, with D possibly being TRBD1 (6 bases). V was pared by 2 bases and J by 3 bases, with 13 bases between. Germline V gives CDR1 MGHDK, CDR2 SYGVNS. The CDR3 contains 15 residues. The CDR3 here is CASSEGQLRDYGYTF. In DNA, the CDR3 is TGTGCCAGCAGTGAAGGACAGTTAAGGGACTATGGCTACACCTTC.

This rearrangement joins TRBV19 to TRBJ2-7, with TRBD2 matching over 12 bases. The germline V gene has CDR1 LNHDA and CDR2 SQIVND (reference sequence). The CDR3 is 14 residues long. V shed 2 bases and J 6 bases; nucleotides not matched to a gene: 2. The CDR3 nucleotides read TGTGCCAGTAGTATACTAGCGGGAGGGTCCGAGCAGTACTTC. Its protein is CASSILAGGSEQYF.

This clone was detected a few times. The conserved phenylalanine or tryptophan normally closing the CDR3 is absent here, so this likely arose from a read error. The DNA is omitted, as the CDR3 cannot be located on it reliably, and the CDR3 follows TCRdb's listing. The chain employs TRBV4-1 and TRBJ2-7; the table's D call, TRBD2, has no DNA check behind it. The CDR3 length equals 15 residues, ends included. The germline gives CDR1 MGHRA, CDR2 YSYEKL. CDR3 sequence reads: CASSQVSTSFYEKYL.

The chain recombines TRBV7-8 with TRBJ1-5; D is ambiguous. This CDR3 is 15 amino acids long. V lost 3 bases, J lost 5 bases, and 14 bases lay in between. The germline V gene has CDR1 SGHVS and CDR2 FQNEAQ. The CDR3 coding sequence is TGTGCCAGCAGCTTGGAGAGTGTCTACCATCAGCCCCAGCATTTT. The encoded protein is CASSLESVYHQPQHF. The full variable domain, completed using reference TRBV7-8 and TRBJ1-5, is GAGVSQSPRYKVAKRGQDVALRCDPISGHVSLFWYQQALGQGPEFLTYFQNEAQLDKSGLPSDRFFAERPEGSVSTLKIQRTQQEDSAVYLCASSLESVYHQPQHFGDGTRLSIL.

This clone was detected a few times. J is TRBJ2-1 and V is TRBV18; a possible D gene is TRBD2 (7 bases). V was cut by 3 bases and J by 4 bases, with 10 bases left in between. Germline V CDR1 and CDR2: KGHSH, LQKENI. This CDR3 has 14 amino acids. CDR3 DNA sequence: TGTGCCAGCTCACCCCGGGGGGCTTACAATGAGCAGTTCTTC. Translation gives CASSPRGAYNEQFF.